The 27 T cell receptor beta chains listed next were all sequenced from one sample in a study of molecular identifiers for immune sequencing clone quantification. One entry per CDR3 protein results from TCRdb running MiXCR on the PCR reads. The sample consists of about 630,000 distinct CDR3 sequences, around 25% of them appearing once. Sequences were obtained from naive CD8+ T cells from blood, with Jurkat cell RNA spiked in. The subset denotes: FACS-sorted CD8+CD4-CCR7+CD45RA+ naive T cells. The origin of the receptors is a human donor in good health. Some libraries in this study had Jurkat cell RNA spiked in.

This clonotype was observed at least ten times. J is TRBJ2-7 and V is TRBV7-6; 7 bases are a match to TRBD2. CDR3 length: 15 residues. Germline CDR1 is SGHVS and CDR2 is FNYEAQ. V gave up 2 bases and J gave up 9 bases; unmatched junction bases: 13. In nucleotides, the CDR3 is TGTGCCAGCAGCTTAATGGCGGGGGTGACTACGGGGCAGTACTTC. Amino acids: CASSLMAGVTTGQYF.

This clonotype was seen more than once but under ten times. This sequence joins TRBV3-2 and TRBJ1-5. TRBV3-2 is a pseudogene locus. CDR3 length: 17 residues. The CDR3 DNA reads TGTGCCAGCAGCCAAGGCCGTACGCAGGGCCCCAGTGGACCCCAGCATTTT. It yields the protein CASSQGRTQGPSGPQHF.

This clonotype was recorded many times. The J gene is TRBJ2-3, the V gene TRBV4-1; possibly TRBD1 for D (6 bases). The germline V gene has CDR1 MGHRA and CDR2 YSYEKL. Trimming removed 0 bases from V and 6 bases from J, with 7 bases in between. The CDR3 is 13 amino acids. The chain's CDR3 is CASSQDQGDTQYF. CDR3 nucleotide sequence: TGCGCCAGCAGCCAAGATCAGGGGGATACGCAGTATTTT.

This clonotype was detected many times. The chain combines TRBV6-1 with TRBJ1-1; TRBD1 matches at 7 bases. The junction had 10 bases not matched to a gene; V was cut back by 6 bases and J by 6 bases. CDR1 MNHNS and CDR2 SASEGT come from the germline V gene. The CDR3 is 14 residues long. The CDR3 reads CASRPGQALPEAFF. The CDR3 nucleotides are TGTGCCAGCAGGCCCGGACAGGCCCTCCCTGAAGCTTTCTTT.

The CDR3 protein is CASSFSGLWDTIYF. As DNA, the CDR3 is TGTGCCAGCAGTTTCTCAGGCCTCTGGGACACCATATATTTT. This chain uses TRBV12-3 or TRBV12-4 with TRBJ1-3; D gene uncertain. Trimming cost V 3 bases and J 8 bases, with 14 bases left between them. This CDR3 is 14 amino acids long.

The chain has TRBV4-1 and TRBJ2-2; D is ambiguous. Germline V gene sequence: CDR1 MGHRA, CDR2 YSYEKL. This CDR3 is 15 amino acids long. V lost 4 bases and J lost 12, with 21 bases in between. CDR3 coding DNA: TGCGCCAGCAGCCTTGGTACAAGGAACACCGGAAAGCTGTTTTTT. Translated, it gives CASSLGTRNTGKLFF.

The chain carries TRBV12-5 and TRBJ2-3; no definite D call. The CDR3 contains 16 residues. The V end lost 1 base, the J end lost 0 bases, and 11 bases lay between the germline ends. The germline CDR1 and CDR2 sequences are LGHNT and FRNRAP. The CDR3 loop reads CASGLGTSRSTDTQYF. The CDR3 nucleotides are TGTGCTAGTGGTTTGGGTACTTCGCGGAGCACAGATACGCAGTATTTT. The full variable domain, rest sourced from reference TRBV12-5 and TRBJ2-3, is DARVTQTPRHKVTEMGQEVTMRCQPILGHNTVFWYRQTMMQGLELLAYFRNRAPLDDSGMPKDRFSAEMPDATLATLKIQPSEPRDSAVYFCASGLGTSRSTDTQYFGPGTRLTVL.

The gene calls are TRBV2 and TRBJ2-7; 10 nucleotides agree with TRBD2. The V segment lost 2 bases and the J segment 0 bases; nucleotides outside the gene matches: 13. The CDR3 is 19 amino acids. Germline V gene data show CDR1 as SNHLY and CDR2 as FYNNEI. This CDR3 reads CASSEPMASGGLSSYEQYF. CDR3 bases: TGTGCCAGCAGTGAACCGATGGCTAGCGGGGGACTCAGCTCCTACGAGCAGTACTTC.

This clonotype was seen many times. The V call is TRBV7-9, the J call TRBJ2-5, with D perhaps matching TRBD1 (6 bases). Trimming took 2 bases from V and 9 from J, leaving 13 bases between them. CDR3 length: 13 residues. The germline V gene encodes CDR1 SEHNR and CDR2 FQNEAQ (reference sequence). CDR3 in amino acids: CASSLPGHSAQYF. In nucleotides, the CDR3 is TGTGCCAGCAGCTTACCGGGACACAGTGCCCAGTACTTC.

As to this clonotype: A much larger clone is a single base away; this may be a read error. The chain links TRBV28 to TRBJ1-1, with D maybe TRBD1 (5 bases). Between the trimmed V and J ends, which lost 8 bases and 2 bases, there was a span of 18 bases. Germline V gives CDR1 MDHEN, CDR2 SYDVKM. The CDR3 sequence is 15 residues long. The CDR3, as DNA: TGTGCCAGCCGGGGCTGGGCAGGACTCAACACTGAAGCTTTCTTT. Residues: CASRGWAGLNTEAFF.

Regarding this clonotype: This sequence may be a read error, since a much larger clone differs from it by one base. The chain uses TRBV4-1 and TRBJ2-3; tentative D call: TRBD1 (6 bases). From germline, CDR1 is MGHRA and CDR2 YSYEKL. CDR3 size: 14 residues. CDR3 bases: TGCGTCAGCAGCCAAGTAGGGGGATTGGATACGCAGTATTTT. Translation gives CVSSQVGGLDTQYF.

This clonotype was observed many times. This rearrangement joins TRBV27 to TRBJ1-1; D remains ambiguous. Germline values: CDR1 MNHEY, CDR2 SMNVEV (reference sequence). The CDR3 consists of 16 residues. Between the trimmed V and J ends, which lost 5 bases and 4 bases, there was a span of 20 bases. Here the CDR3 DNA reads TGTGCCAGCAGTGCTGAGGGCAGGTTTCGTATCACTGAAGCTTTCTTT. This encodes CASSAEGRFRITEAFF.

At least ten counts were recorded for this clonotype. V usage is TRBV6-5 and J usage is TRBJ2-7; 7 bases map to TRBD2. Germline V gene sequence: CDR1 MNHEY, CDR2 SVGAGI. J lost 12 bases, V lost 5 bases, and 13 bases had no gene match. CDR3 length: 13 amino acids. Here the CDR3 reads CASSTARSGSRYF. The CDR3 DNA reads TGTGCCAGCAGTACTGCTCGTAGCGGGTCGCGGTACTTC.

This clonotype has a handful of counts. V gene TRBV7-9 combines with J gene TRBJ2-1; perhaps TRBD2 as D (6 bases). Germline CDR1 reads SEHNR; CDR2 reads FQNEAQ (reference sequence). This CDR3 is 16 amino acids long. Trimming stripped 1 base from V and 0 bases from J, with 10 bases between. The CDR3 DNA sequence: TGTGCCAGCAGCTTAGGTTTCGGGAGCTCCTACAATGAGCAGTTCTTC. It encodes CASSLGFGSSYNEQFF. The variable domain in full, completed from reference TRBV7-9 and TRBJ2-1, reads DTGVSQNPRHKITKRGQNVTFRCDPISEHNRLYWYRQTLGQGPEFLTYFQNEAQLEKSRLLSDRFSAERPKGSFSTLEIQRTEQGDSAMYLCASSLGFGSSYNEQFFGPGTRLTVL.

This clonotype showed up just a few times. A much larger clone differs from this one at a single base, so this may be a read error. The genes are TRBV6-5 and TRBJ1-4; unclear D gene. CDR1 is MNHEY and CDR2 is SVGAGI in the germline V gene. There are 11 residues in the CDR3. CDR3 residues: CASSYGEKLIF. Here the CDR3 DNA reads TGTGCCAGCAGTTACGGTGAAAAACTGATTTTT.

CDR3 nucleotide sequence: TGTGCCAGCAGCGAGACAGGGATTGTGACTGAAGCTTTCTTT. This encodes CASSETGIVTEAFF. The V call is TRBV9, the J call TRBJ1-1, with 7 bases that match TRBD1. V gave up 3 bases and J gave up 5 bases; unmatched junction bases: 7. Germline V CDR1 and CDR2: SGDLS, YYNGEE. The CDR3 loop spans 14 amino acids.

The chain uses TRBV6-2 or TRBV6-3 and TRBJ2-1; weak D call: TRBD2 (5 bases). The CDR3 is 15 residues long. V shed 6 bases and J shed 2 bases, with 14 bases lying between them. Germline CDR1 is MNHEY and CDR2 is SVGEGT. DNA for the CDR3: TGTGCCAGCAGCCCACTAGGTAGCCCCTACAATGAGCAGTTCTTC. This codes for CASSPLGSPYNEQFF.

About this clonotype itself: This may stem from a read error, because a much larger clone lies one nucleotide away. The chain is built from TRBV7-6 and TRBJ2-3, with a tentative D call TRBD2 (6 bases). The CDR3 runs to 16 residues. Germline lookup yields CDR1 SGHVS and CDR2 FNYEAQ. The CDR3 loop is CASSLAVSPSTDTRYF. CDR3 nucleotide sequence: TGTGCCAGCAGTTTAGCGGTTTCGCCTAGCACAGATACGCGGTATTTT.

The sample holds a few counts of this clonotype. The chain recombines TRBV19 with TRBJ1-2, with 8 positions matching TRBD1. The CDR3 sequence is 15 residues long. Germline V gives CDR1 LNHDA, CDR2 SQIVND (reference sequence). J gave up 4 bases and V 2 bases, and 6 bases lay outside the gene matches. CDR3 in DNA: TGTGCCAGTAGTATATTCCGGGACAGGACCTATGGCTACACCTTC. Its protein is CASSIFRDRTYGYTF.

The chain employs TRBV6-5 and TRBJ1-5; the match to TRBD1 covers 7 bases. Per germline, CDR1 MNHEY and CDR2 SVGAGI. J lost 4 bases, V lost 9 bases, and 6 bases had no gene match. The CDR3 has 13 amino acids. The CDR3 bases are TGTGCCAGTGGACAGGCGCGGAATCAGCCCCAGCATTTT. Translation gives CASGQARNQPQHF.

Points on this clonotype: A read error may explain this, as a much larger clone is one base away. This rearrangement joins TRBV7-2 to TRBJ2-7, with 10 bases aligning to TRBD2. This CDR3 spans 15 amino acids. In germline, CDR1 is SGHTA, CDR2 FQGNSA. V gave up 4 bases and J gave up 7 bases; unmatched junction bases: 10. The CDR3 region has the DNA TGTGCCAGCAGCTCCCTAGCGGGGGCCTACAATGAGCAGTACTTC. Residues: CASSSLAGAYNEQYF.

The sample holds a few counts of this clonotype. V is TRBV7-9 and J is TRBJ1-2; 7 nucleotides agree with TRBD1. V lost 3 bases, J lost 0 bases, and 10 bases stayed unmatched. Germline-derived CDR1 and CDR2 are SEHNR and FQNEAQ (reference sequence). The CDR3 consists of 17 residues. CDR3 nucleotide sequence: TGTGCCAGCAGCTTGGGGACAGCGACGAAAGCTAACTATGGCTACACCTTC. It specifies CASSLGTATKANYGYTF.

The CDR3 region has the DNA TGTGCCAGCGGGCAGAACCTGTACAATGAGCAGTTCTTC. Amino acids: CASGQNLYNEQFF. The V and J genes are TRBV2 and TRBJ2-1; D is undetermined. Trimming pared 8 bases from V and 4 bases from J, leaving 12 bases between. CDR3 length: 13 amino acids. Germline V gene lookup returns CDR1 SNHLY and CDR2 FYNNEI.

This clonotype has at least ten counts. The rearrangement uses TRBV30 and TRBJ2-7; D is possibly TRBD1 (5 bases). The CDR3 length is 14 residues. The germline V gene has CDR1 GTSNPN and CDR2 SVGIG (reference sequence). Trimming cost V 4 bases and J 0 bases, with 13 bases left between them. CDR3 region: CAWIPGYNSYEQYF. CDR3 bases: TGTGCCTGGATTCCAGGGTACAACTCCTACGAGCAGTACTTC.

This clonotype has a count of ten or more. The J gene is TRBJ2-3, the V gene TRBV4-1; 11 bases are a match to TRBD2. This CDR3 region has 18 residues. J lost 2 bases, V lost 0 bases, and 7 bases had no gene match. Germline V gene lookup returns CDR1 MGHRA and CDR2 YSYEKL. CDR3 in amino acids: CASSQEPLAGGLTDTQYF. CDR3 DNA sequence: TGCGCCAGCAGCCAAGAGCCCCTAGCGGGGGGACTCACAGATACGCAGTATTTT.

In this sample, this clonotype turned up many times. The chain links TRBV20-1 to TRBJ1-5; D not resolved. Germline V gives CDR1 DFQATT, CDR2 SNEGSKA (reference sequence). The CDR3 is made up of 11 amino acids. V was clipped by 2 bases and J by 4 bases, with 3 bases between them. The DNA for the CDR3 is TGCAGTGCTAGAATTAATCAGCCCCAGCATTTT. This gives the protein CSARINQPQHF.

This clonotype was seen at least ten times. The chain links TRBV11-2 to TRBJ2-1; TRBD1 aligns across 8 bases. The length of the CDR3 is 14 residues. Trimming at V came to 5 bases and at J to 9 bases, leaving 9 bases not matched to a gene. Germline CDR1 is SGHAT and CDR2 is FQNNGV. Here the CDR3 reads CASSPPTGVGEQFF. The CDR3 DNA follows: TGTGCCAGCAGCCCCCCGACAGGGGTAGGTGAGCAGTTCTTC.